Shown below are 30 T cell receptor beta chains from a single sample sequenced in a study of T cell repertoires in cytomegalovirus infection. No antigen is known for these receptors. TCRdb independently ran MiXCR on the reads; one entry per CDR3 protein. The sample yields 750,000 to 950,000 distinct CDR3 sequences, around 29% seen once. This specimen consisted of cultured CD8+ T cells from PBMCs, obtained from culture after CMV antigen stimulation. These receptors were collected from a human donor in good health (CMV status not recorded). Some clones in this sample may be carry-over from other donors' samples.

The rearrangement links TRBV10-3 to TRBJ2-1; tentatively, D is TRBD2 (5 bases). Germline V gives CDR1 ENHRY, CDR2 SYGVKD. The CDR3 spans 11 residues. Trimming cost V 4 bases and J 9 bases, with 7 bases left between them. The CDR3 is CAISAGSEQFF. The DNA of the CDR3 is TGTGCCATCAGTGCGGGAAGTGAGCAGTTCTTC.

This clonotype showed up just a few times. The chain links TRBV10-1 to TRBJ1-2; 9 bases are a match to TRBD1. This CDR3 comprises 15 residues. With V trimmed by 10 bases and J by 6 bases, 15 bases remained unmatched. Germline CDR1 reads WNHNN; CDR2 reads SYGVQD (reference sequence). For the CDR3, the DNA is TGCGCCATCTTAGAAACAGGGGGCGCTTTGGATGGCTACACCTTC. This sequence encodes CAILETGGALDGYTF.

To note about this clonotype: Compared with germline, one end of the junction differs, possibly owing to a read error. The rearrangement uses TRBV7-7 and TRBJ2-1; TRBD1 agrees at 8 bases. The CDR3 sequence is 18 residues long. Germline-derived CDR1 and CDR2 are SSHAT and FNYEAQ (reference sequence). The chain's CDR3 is CASSPGPGTGGKSNEQFF. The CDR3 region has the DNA TGTGCTAGCAGCCCAGGTCCCGGGACAGGCGGCAAGAGCAATGAGCAGTTCTTC.

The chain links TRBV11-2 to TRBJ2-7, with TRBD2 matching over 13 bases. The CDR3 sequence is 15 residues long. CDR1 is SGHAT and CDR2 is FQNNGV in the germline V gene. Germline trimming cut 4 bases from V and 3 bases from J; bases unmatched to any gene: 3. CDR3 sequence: CASSSTSGGHYEQYV. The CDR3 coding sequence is TGTGCCAGCAGCTCGACTAGCGGGGGGCACTACGAGCAGTACGTC.

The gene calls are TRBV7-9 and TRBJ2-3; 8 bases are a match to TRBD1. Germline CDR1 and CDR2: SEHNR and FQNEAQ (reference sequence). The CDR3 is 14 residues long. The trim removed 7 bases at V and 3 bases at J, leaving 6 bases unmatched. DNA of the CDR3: TGTGCCAGCACTACAGGGGGATATACAGATACGCAGTATTTT. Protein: CASTTGGYTDTQYF.

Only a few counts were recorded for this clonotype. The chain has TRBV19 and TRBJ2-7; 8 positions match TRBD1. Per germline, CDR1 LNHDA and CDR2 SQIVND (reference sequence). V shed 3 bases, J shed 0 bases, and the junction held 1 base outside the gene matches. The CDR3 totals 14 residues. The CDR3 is CASSMTGVSYEQYF. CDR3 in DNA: TGTGCCAGTAGTATGACAGGGGTCTCCTACGAGCAGTACTTC.

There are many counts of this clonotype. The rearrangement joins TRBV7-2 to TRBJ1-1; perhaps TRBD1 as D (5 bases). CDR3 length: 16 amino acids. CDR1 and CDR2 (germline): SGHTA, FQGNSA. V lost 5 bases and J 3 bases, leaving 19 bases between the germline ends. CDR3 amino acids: CASSPSGRGRDTEAFF. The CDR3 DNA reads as TGTGCCAGCAGCCCGTCCGGTCGTGGCAGGGACACTGAAGCTTTCTTT. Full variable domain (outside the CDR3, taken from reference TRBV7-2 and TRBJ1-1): GAGVSQSPSNKVTEKGKDVELRCDPISGHTALYWYRQSLGQGLEFLIYFQGNSAPDKSGLPSDRFSAERTGGSVSTLTIQRTQQEDSAVYLCASSPSGRGRDTEAFFGQGTRLTVV.

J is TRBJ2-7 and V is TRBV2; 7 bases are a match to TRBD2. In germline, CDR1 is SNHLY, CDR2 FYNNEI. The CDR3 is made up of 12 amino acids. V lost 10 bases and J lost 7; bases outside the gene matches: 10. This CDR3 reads CAIQSGEGEQYV. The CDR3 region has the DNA TGTGCCATCCAAAGCGGGGAAGGAGAGCAGTACGTC.

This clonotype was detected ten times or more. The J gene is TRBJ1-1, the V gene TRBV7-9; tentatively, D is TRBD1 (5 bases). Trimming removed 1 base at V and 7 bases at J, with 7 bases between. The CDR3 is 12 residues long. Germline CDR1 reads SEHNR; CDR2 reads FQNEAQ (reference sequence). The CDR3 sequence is CASSLGTIEAFF. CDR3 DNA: TGTGCCAGCAGCTTAGGGACAATTGAAGCTTTCTTT.

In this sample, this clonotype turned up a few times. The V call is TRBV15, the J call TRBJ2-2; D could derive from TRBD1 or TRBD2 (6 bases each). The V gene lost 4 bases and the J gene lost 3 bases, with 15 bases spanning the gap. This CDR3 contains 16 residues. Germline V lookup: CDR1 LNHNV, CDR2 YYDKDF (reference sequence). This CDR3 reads CATSIRGAMDTGELFF. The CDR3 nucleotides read TGTGCCACCAGCATTAGGGGGGCAATGGACACCGGGGAGCTGTTTTTT. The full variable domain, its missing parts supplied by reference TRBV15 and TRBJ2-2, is DAMVIQNPRYQVTQFGKPVTLSCSQTLNHNVMYWYQQKSSQAPKLLFHYYDKDFNNEADTPDNFQSRRPNTSFCFLDIRSPGLGDTAMYLCATSIRGAMDTGELFFGEGSRLTVL.

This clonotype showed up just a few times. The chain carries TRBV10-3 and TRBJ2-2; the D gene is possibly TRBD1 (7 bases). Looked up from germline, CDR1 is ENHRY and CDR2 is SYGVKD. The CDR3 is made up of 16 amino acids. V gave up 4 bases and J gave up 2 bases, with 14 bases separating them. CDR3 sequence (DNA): TGTGCCATCAGTGTTGGGGGGACAGAAAACACCGGGGAGCTGTTTTTT. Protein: CAISVGGTENTGELFF.

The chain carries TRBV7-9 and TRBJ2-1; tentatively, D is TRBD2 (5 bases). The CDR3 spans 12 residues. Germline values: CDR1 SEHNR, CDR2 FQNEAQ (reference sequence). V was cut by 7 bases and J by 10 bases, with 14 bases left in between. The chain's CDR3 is CASTTGWVEQFF. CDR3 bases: TGTGCCAGCACCACGGGGTGGGTCGAGCAGTTCTTC.

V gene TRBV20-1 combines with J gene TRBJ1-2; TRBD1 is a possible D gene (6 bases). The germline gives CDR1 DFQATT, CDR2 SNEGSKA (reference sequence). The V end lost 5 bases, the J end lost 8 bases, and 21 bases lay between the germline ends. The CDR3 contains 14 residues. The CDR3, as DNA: TGCAGTGCTCCCCGGGGGGGCGGTCATGACGGCTACACCTTC. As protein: CSAPRGGGHDGYTF.

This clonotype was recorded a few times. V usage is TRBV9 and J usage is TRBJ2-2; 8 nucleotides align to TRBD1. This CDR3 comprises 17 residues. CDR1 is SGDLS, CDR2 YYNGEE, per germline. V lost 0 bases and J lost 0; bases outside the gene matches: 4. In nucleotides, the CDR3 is TGTGCCAGCAGCGTAGCCAAGGGACAGGCGAACACCGGGGAGCTGTTTTTT. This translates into CASSVAKGQANTGELFF.

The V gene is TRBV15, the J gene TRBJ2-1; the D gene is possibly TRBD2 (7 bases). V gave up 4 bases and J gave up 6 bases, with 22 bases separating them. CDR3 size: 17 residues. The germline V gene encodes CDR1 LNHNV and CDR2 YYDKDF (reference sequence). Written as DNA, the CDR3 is TGTGCCACCAGCAAACGTCCTGGCGGGGGCCCGACCAATGAGCAGTTCTTC. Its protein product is CATSKRPGGGPTNEQFF.

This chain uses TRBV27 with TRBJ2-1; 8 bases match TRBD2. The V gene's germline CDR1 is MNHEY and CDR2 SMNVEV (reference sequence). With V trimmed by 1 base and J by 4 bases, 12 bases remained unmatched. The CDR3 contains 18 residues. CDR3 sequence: CASSLLGGGIAGYNEQFF. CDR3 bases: TGTGCCAGCAGTTTATTGGGGGGGGGTATAGCGGGGTACAATGAGCAGTTCTTC.

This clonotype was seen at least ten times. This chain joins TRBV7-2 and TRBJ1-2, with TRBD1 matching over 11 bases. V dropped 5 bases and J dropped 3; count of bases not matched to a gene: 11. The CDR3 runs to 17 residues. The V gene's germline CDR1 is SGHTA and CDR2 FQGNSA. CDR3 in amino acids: CASSPTGQGAVDYGYTF. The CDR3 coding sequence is TGTGCCAGCAGCCCTACCGGACAGGGGGCAGTAGACTATGGCTACACCTTC.

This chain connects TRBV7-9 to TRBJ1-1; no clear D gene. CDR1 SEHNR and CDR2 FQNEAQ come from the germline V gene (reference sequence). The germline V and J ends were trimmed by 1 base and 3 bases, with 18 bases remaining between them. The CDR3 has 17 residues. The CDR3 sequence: CASSLGVRRATDTEAFF. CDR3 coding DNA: TGTGCCAGCAGCTTAGGTGTTAGGCGTGCTACGGACACTGAAGCTTTCTTT.

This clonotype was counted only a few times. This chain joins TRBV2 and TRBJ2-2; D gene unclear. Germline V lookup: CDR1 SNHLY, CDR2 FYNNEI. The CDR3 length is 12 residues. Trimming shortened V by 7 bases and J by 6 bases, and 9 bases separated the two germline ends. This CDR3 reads CASKKYSGELFF. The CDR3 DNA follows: TGTGCCAGCAAAAAATATTCCGGGGAGCTGTTTTTT.

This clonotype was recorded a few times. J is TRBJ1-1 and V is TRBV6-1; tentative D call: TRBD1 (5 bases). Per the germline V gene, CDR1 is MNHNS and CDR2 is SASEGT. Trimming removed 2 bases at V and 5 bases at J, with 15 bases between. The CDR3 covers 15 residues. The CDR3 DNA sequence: TGTGCCAGCAGTGAATACCCCCTAGACAGTACTGAAGCTTTCTTT. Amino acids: CASSEYPLDSTEAFF.

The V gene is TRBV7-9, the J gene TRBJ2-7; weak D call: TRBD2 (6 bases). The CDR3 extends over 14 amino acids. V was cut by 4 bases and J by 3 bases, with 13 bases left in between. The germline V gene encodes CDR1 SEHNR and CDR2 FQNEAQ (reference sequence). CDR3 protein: CASSSVRGNYEQYF. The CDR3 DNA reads TGTGCCAGCAGCTCGGTTCGGGGGAACTACGAGCAGTACTTC.

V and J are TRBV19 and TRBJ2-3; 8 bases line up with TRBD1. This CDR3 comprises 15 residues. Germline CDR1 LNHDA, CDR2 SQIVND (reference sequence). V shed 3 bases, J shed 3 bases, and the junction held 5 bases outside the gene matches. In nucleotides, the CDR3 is TGTGCCAGTAGTATCTACGACAGGGGTACAGATACGCAGTATTTT. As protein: CASSIYDRGTDTQYF.

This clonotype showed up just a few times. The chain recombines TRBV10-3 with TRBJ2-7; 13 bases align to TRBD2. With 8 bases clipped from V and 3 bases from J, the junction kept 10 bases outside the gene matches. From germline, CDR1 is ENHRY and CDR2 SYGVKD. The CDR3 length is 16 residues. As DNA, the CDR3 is TGTGCCATCGGCCCCACCAGGACTAGCGGGGGCTACGAGCAGTACTTC. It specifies CAIGPTRTSGGYEQYF.

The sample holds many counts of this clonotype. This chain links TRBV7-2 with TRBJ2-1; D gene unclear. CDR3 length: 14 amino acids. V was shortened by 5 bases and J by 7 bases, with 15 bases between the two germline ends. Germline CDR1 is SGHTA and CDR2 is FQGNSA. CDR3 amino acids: CASSPLMLRNEQFF. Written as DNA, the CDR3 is TGTGCCAGCAGCCCCCTAATGCTGAGGAATGAGCAGTTCTTC.

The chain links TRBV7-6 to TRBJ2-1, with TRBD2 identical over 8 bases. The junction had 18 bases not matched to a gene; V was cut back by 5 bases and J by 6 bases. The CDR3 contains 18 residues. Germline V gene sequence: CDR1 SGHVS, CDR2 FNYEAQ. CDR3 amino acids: CASSPPPSGGGPSNEQFF. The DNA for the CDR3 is TGTGCCAGCAGCCCGCCGCCCTCGGGAGGGGGGCCCTCCAATGAGCAGTTCTTC.

The CDR3 DNA sequence: TGTGCCACCTCACCGGCCTGGGGGTACACCGGGGAGCTGTTTTTT. Amino acid sequence: CATSPAWGYTGELFF. The chain carries TRBV6-1 and TRBJ2-2; D may match TRBD1 or TRBD2 (5 bases each). The germline V and J ends were trimmed by 10 bases and 3 bases, with 18 bases remaining between them. The CDR3 length is 15 residues. Per germline, CDR1 MNHNS and CDR2 SASEGT.

CDR3 residues: CASSLSPLGGTDTQYF. The CDR3 region has the DNA TGTGCCAGCAGTTTAAGCCCTTTAGGTGGCACAGATACGCAGTATTTT. The chain recombines TRBV27 with TRBJ2-3; D unresolved. The CDR3 has 16 residues. Germline V gene sequence: CDR1 MNHEY, CDR2 SMNVEV (reference sequence). Trimming shortened V by 2 bases and J by 1 base, and 13 bases separated the two germline ends.

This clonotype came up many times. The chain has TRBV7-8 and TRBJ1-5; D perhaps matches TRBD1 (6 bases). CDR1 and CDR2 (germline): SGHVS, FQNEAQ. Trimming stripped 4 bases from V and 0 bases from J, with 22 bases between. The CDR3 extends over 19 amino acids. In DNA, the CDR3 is TGTGCCAGCAGCTCCCCTGGAGGGGGTCCCCTGACTAGCAATCAGCCCCAGCATTTT. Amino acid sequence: CASSSPGGGPLTSNQPQHF.

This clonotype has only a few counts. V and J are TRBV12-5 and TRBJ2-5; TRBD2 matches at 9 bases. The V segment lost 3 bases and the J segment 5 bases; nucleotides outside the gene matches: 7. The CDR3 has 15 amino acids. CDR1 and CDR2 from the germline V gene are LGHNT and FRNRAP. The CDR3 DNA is TGTGCTAGTGGTTTCTACGCGGGGGGGCCGGAGACCCAGTACTTC. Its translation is CASGFYAGGPETQYF.

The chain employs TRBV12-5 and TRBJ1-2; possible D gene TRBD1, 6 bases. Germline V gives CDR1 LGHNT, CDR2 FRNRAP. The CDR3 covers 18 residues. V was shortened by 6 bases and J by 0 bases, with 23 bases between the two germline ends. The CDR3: CASGPSSGVPDTNYGYTF. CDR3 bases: TGTGCTAGTGGGCCCTCCTCAGGGGTCCCCGATACTAACTATGGCTACACCTTC.